The 14 T cell receptor beta chains presented below share a single source sample, sequenced in a study of T cell responses to AZD1222 COVID-19 vaccine. Profiling relied on immunoSEQ multiplex PCR, and the TCRdb table lists in-frame clones only, not all of them. Here the sample spans fewer than 200,000 clones, 85% to 95% being singletons. Material: peripheral blood, obtained on day 0 of AZD1222 vaccination. The source is an adult in good health.

The J gene is TRBJ2-3, the V gene TRBV5-4; D not resolved. The CDR3 totals 14 residues. V lost 0 bases and J lost 6, with 11 bases in between. Germline-derived CDR1 and CDR2 are SGHNT and YYREEE (reference sequence). CDR3 sequence reads: CASSLVTGQDTQYF. CDR3 nucleotides: TGTGCCAGCAGCTTGGTGACGGGTCAGGATACGCAGTATTTT.

The V and J genes are TRBV10-3 and TRBJ1-2, with 7 bases matching TRBD1. V lost 0 bases to trimming and J lost 5 bases; unmatched junction nucleotides: 6. Germline assignment: CDR1 ENHRY and CDR2 SYGVKD. The CDR3 runs to 15 residues. CDR3: CAISESEGAYYGYTF. CDR3 DNA sequence: TGTGCCATCAGTGAGTCGGAGGGGGCATATTATGGCTACACCTTC.

In its sample, this clone was seen a few times. The chain has TRBV2 and TRBJ1-6; D remains unclear. The V gene lost 6 bases and the J gene lost 0 bases, with 15 bases spanning the gap. This CDR3 spans 17 amino acids. Germline CDR1 reads SNHLY; CDR2 reads FYNNEI. CDR3 bases: TGTGCCAGCAGCCGGGAAGTACCGAGCTCCTATAATTCACCCCTCCACTTT. Translated, it gives CASSREVPSSYNSPLHF.

The chain couples TRBV11-3 to TRBJ2-1; 7 positions agree with TRBD1. V lost 5 bases and J lost 0; bases outside the gene matches: 4. This CDR3 spans 15 amino acids. Germline CDR1 is SGHNT and CDR2 is YENEEA. The CDR3 spells CASSPRQGSYNEQFF. CDR3 nucleotide sequence: TGTGCCAGCAGCCCTCGACAGGGCTCCTACAATGAGCAGTTCTTC.

The rearrangement joins TRBV5-5 to TRBJ1-5; D uncertain. V was clipped by 0 bases and J by 0 bases, with 7 bases between them. The V gene's germline CDR1 is SGHKS and CDR2 YYEKEE (reference sequence). The CDR3 is 15 amino acids. The CDR3 is CASSLGDGSNQPQHF. The CDR3 DNA reads as TGTGCCAGCAGCTTGGGGGATGGTAGCAATCAGCCCCAGCATTTT.

The CDR3 spells CASIRDRANYGYTF. The CDR3 bases are TGTGCCAGCATTCGGGACAGGGCTAACTATGGCTACACCTTC. This chain connects TRBV6-6 to TRBJ1-2; TRBD1 aligns across 9 bases. Per germline, CDR1 MNHNY and CDR2 SVGAGI (reference sequence). V trimming: 7 bases; J trimming: 0 bases; junction bases outside the gene matches: 3. This CDR3 spans 14 amino acids.

CDR3 protein: CASSQAAGFKNTDTQYF. In nucleotides, the CDR3 is TGTGCCAGCAGCCAAGCGGCAGGGTTCAAAAACACAGATACGCAGTATTTT. The J gene is TRBJ2-3, the V gene TRBV4-2; TRBD1 is a possible D gene (5 bases). Germline V gene data show CDR1 as LGHNA and CDR2 as YNFKEQ. There are 17 residues in the CDR3. Trimming shortened V by 1 base and J by 2 bases, and 16 bases separated the two germline ends.

This clone has just a few counts. The CDR3 nucleotides are TGTGCCAGCAGCAAAAGTTTGGGACTCGGCAGTAGCACAGATACGCAGTATTTT. Protein: CASSKSLGLGSSTDTQYF. The rearrangement links TRBV28 to TRBJ2-3; D possibly corresponds to TRBD2 (6 bases). V gave up 6 bases and J gave up 0 bases, with 22 bases separating them. Germline V lookup: CDR1 MDHEN, CDR2 SYDVKM. This CDR3 region has 18 residues.

The rearrangement joins TRBV24-1 to TRBJ2-1, with 8 bases matching TRBD2. The CDR3 has 16 amino acids. Trimming at V came to 3 bases and at J to 6 bases, leaving 9 bases not matched to a gene. In germline, CDR1 is KGHDR, CDR2 SFDVKD. The CDR3 bases are TGTGCCACCAGTGATGGTGCGACTAGCGTACTCAATGAGCAGTTCTTC. This encodes CATSDGATSVLNEQFF.

The rearrangement links TRBV10-3 to TRBJ1-5, with D hard to call. The CDR3 has 15 amino acids. V lost 0 bases and J lost 4, with 10 bases in between. The V gene's germline CDR1 is ENHRY and CDR2 SYGVKD. The CDR3 coding sequence is TGTGCCATCAGTGAGTCGACGGCTTCTAATCAGCCCCAGCATTTT. Translated: CAISESTASNQPQHF.

The genes are TRBV7-9 and TRBJ1-1; possibly TRBD1 for D (6 bases). V was trimmed by 3 bases and J by 6 bases, leaving 11 bases between them. Germline lookup yields CDR1 SEHNR and CDR2 FQNEAQ (reference sequence). The CDR3 loop spans 13 amino acids. CDR3 in amino acids: CASSLGTRAEAFF. The CDR3 DNA reads as TGTGCCAGCAGCTTGGGGACAAGGGCTGAAGCTTTCTTT.

The genes are TRBV2 and TRBJ2-2; a possible D gene is TRBD2 (6 bases). From germline, CDR1 is SNHLY and CDR2 FYNNEI. This CDR3 comprises 14 residues. V lost 6 bases and J 6 bases, leaving 14 bases between the germline ends. CDR3 DNA: TGTGCCAGCAGCGGGGGATTCTTCGCCGGGGAGCTGTTTTTT. Translated: CASSGGFFAGELFF. Using reference TRBV2 and TRBJ2-2 for the parts outside the CDR3, the full variable domain is EPEVTQTPSHQVTQMGQEVILRCVPISNHLYFYWYRQILGQKVEFLVSFYNNEISEKSEIFDDQFSVERPDGSNFTLKIRSTKLEDSAMYFCASSGGFFAGELFFGEGSRLTVL.

The chain uses TRBV3-1 (or the pseudogene TRBV3-2) and TRBJ2-7, with 9 bases identical to TRBD2. Trimming removed 4 bases from V and 12 bases from J; junction bases left unmatched: 19. The CDR3 covers 16 residues. Germline loops: CDR1 LGHDT, CDR2 YNNKEL (reference sequence). The CDR3 sequence: CASSPTKGVAGDGVYF. The CDR3 bases are TGTGCCAGCAGCCCGACAAAAGGGGTAGCGGGAGACGGAGTGTACTTC.

V is TRBV28 and J is TRBJ1-2, with D possibly matching TRBD1 (5 bases). Germline V lookup: CDR1 MDHEN, CDR2 SYDVKM. V dropped 6 bases and J dropped 4 bases, with 9 bases sitting between them. This CDR3 is built from 12 residues. The CDR3 DNA reads TGTGCCAGCAGCCCCAGGGCCTATGGCTACACCTTC. This codes for CASSPRAYGYTF.